This T cell receptor beta chain was captured by sequencing in a study of blood T cell repertoires in COVID-19. Overall study: There were acute and convalescent COVID-19 samples, and they came from the United States, Italy and Spain. From T cells, B-cell-depleted T cells, or PBMCs came the material, which was cDNA or gDNA.

In the original workflow: It was from reference gene primer amplification that nucleated cell counts were estimated. Clones were sequenced by immunoSEQ multiplex PCR, and TCRdb holds only the in-frame ones, with some missing. V and J calls and clone size are those listed in that table; D and trimming were worked out from the DNA. The top ten hold roughly 2.3% of the sample, which has some 95,000 clones, around 90% seen once. The TCR sequence derives from a human donor with active COVID-19. The donor label of this sample is uncertain. The sequencing input was peripheral blood.

CDR3 loop: CASGLREPNQPQHF. Here the CDR3 DNA reads TGTGCTAGTGGTTTGAGGGAGCCCAATCAGCCCCAGCATTTT. The chain has TRBV12-5 and TRBJ1-5; D is ambiguous. CDR3 length: 14 residues. The germline CDR1 and CDR2 sequences are LGHNT and FRNRAP. The V end was cut by 2 bases, the J end by 3 bases, with 8 bases between. The variable domain in full, with the rest retrieved from reference TRBV12-5 and TRBJ1-5, is DARVTQTPRHKVTEMGQEVTMRCQPILGHNTVFWYRQTMMQGLELLAYFRNRAPLDDSGMPKDRFSAEMPDATLATLKIQPSEPRDSAVYFCASGLREPNQPQHFGDGTRLSIL.